Sequencing of this TCR beta chain was carried out in a study of radiation and T cells in renal cell carcinoma. CDR1 and CDR2 from the germline V gene are SGDLS and YYNGEE. There are 16 residues in the CDR3. Trimming removed 0 bases from V and 3 bases from J, with 15 bases in between. A word on this clone: Its antigen remains unidentified.

The sample's time point: blood 4 weeks post-SBRT, at nephrectomy. This sample's treatment: 15 Gy SBRT to primary tumor, nephrectomy 4 weeks later. Nephrectomy followed 15 Gy stereotactic body radiation by 4 weeks. Findings and caveats of the study: From baseline, blood top tumor clonotypes peaked at 2 weeks post-radiation.

The repertoire was sequenced with immunoSEQ multiplex PCR; TCRdb's copy has only in-frame clones and lacks some. The sample has about 43,000 clones, about 84% seen once; the top ten hold less than 35%. The chain joins TRBV9 to TRBJ1-1; D possibly corresponds to TRBD1 (5 bases). Material: blood, obtained from a patient whose treatment included radiotherapy and nephrectomy. This receptor was identified in a woman between 65 and 79 years old with renal cell carcinoma. This chain's CDR3 is CASSVGGGVEDTEAFF. CDR3 nucleotides: TGTGCCAGCAGCGTAGGTGGGGGGGTCGAGGACACTGAAGCTTTCTTT. Supplemented by reference TRBV9 and TRBJ1-1, the full variable domain reads DSGVTQTPKHLITATGQRVTLRCSPRSGDLSVYWYQQSLDQGLQFLIQYYNGEERAKGNILERFSAQQFPDLHSELNLSSLELGDSALYFCASSVGGGVEDTEAFFGQGTRLTVV.